This T cell receptor beta chain was captured by sequencing in a study of early T cells in non-severe SARS-CoV-2 infection. Overall study context: Unsorted whole blood bulk RNA was sequenced, with unpaired chains.

Per germline, CDR1 SQVTM and CDR2 ANQGSEA. V dropped 6 bases and J dropped 6 bases, with 8 bases sitting between them. The CDR3 totals 10 residues. MiXCR was run by TCRdb on the 5' RACE reads, yielding one entry per CDR3 protein. The sample yields approximately 76,000 distinct CDR3 sequences, roughly an eighth seen once. For this clonotype: The antigen remains undetermined.

General observations from the study: VDJdb-based matching was biased toward anti-spike CD8 responses and missed private and CD4 specificities.

This TCR was recovered from an adult who was a healthcare worker with PCR-confirmed SARS-CoV-2 infection or an uninfected control (not recorded which). The sequencing input was whole blood. This sequence joins TRBV29-1 and TRBJ1-1; D is possibly TRBD1 (5 bases). The CDR3 nucleotides are TGCAGCGTGGGGGTCGCTGAAGCTTTCTTT. Amino acids: CSVGVAEAFF.